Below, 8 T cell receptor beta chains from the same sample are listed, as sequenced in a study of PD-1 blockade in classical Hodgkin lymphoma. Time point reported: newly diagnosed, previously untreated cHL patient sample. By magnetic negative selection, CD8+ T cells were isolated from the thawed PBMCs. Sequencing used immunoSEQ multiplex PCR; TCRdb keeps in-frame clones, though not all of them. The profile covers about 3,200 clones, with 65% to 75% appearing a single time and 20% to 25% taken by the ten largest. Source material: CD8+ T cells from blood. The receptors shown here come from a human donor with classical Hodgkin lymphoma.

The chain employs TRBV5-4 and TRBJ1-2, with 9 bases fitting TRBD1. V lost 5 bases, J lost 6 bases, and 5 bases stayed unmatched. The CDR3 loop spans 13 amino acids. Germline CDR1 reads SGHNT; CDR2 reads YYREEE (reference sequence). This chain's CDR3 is CASRTGGMDGYTF. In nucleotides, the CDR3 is TGTGCCAGCAGAACAGGGGGCATGGATGGCTACACCTTC.

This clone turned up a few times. Here the CDR3 DNA reads TGTGCCAGCACCCCCGGGACTAGCGGGAGCAGTGAGCAGTTCTTC. It specifies CASTPGTSGSSEQFF. The chain is built from TRBV27 and TRBJ2-1; 14 nucleotides agree with TRBD2. Germline CDR1 and CDR2: MNHEY and SMNVEV (reference sequence). After removal of 7 bases from V and 9 bases from J, the junction contained 8 bases not matched to a gene. This CDR3 comprises 15 residues.

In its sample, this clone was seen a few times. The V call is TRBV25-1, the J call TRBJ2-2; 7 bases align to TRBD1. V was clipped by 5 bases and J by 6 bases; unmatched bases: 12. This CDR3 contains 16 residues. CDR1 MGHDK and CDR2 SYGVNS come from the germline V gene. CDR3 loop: CASSSPNRGFSGELFF. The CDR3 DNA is TGTGCCAGCAGTTCTCCCAACAGGGGATTTTCCGGGGAGCTGTTTTTT.

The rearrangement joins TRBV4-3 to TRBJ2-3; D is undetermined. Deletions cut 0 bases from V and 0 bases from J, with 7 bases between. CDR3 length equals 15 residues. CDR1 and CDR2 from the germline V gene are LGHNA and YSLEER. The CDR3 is CASSQESSSTDTQYF. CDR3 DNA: TGCGCCAGCAGCCAAGAGAGCAGTAGCACAGATACGCAGTATTTT.

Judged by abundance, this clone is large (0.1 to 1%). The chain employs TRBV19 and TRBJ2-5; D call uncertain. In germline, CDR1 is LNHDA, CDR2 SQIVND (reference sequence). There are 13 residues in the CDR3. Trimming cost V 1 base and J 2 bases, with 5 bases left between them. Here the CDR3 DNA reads TGTGCCAGTAGTATAGCCCAGCAAGAGACCCAGTACTTC. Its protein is CASSIAQQETQYF.

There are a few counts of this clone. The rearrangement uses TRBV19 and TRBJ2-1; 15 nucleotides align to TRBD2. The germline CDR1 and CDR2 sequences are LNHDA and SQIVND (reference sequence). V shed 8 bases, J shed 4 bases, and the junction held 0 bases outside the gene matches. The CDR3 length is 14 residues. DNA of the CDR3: TGTGCCAGTGGGACTAGCGGGAGGTACAATGAGCAGTTCTTC. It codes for CASGTSGRYNEQFF.

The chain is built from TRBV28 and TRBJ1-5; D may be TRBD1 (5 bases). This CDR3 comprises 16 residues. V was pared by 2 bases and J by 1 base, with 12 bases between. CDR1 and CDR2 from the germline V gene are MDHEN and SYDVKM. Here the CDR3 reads CASSLAGGGSNQPQHF. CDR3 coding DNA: TGTGCCAGCAGTTTAGCGGGGGGAGGGAGCAATCAGCCCCAGCATTTT.

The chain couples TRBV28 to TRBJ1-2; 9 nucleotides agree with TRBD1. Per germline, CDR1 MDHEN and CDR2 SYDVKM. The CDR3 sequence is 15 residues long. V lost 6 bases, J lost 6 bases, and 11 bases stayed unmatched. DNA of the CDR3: TGTGCCAGCAGACGACCGGGACAGGGAATCGATGGCTACACCTTC. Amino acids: CASRRPGQGIDGYTF.